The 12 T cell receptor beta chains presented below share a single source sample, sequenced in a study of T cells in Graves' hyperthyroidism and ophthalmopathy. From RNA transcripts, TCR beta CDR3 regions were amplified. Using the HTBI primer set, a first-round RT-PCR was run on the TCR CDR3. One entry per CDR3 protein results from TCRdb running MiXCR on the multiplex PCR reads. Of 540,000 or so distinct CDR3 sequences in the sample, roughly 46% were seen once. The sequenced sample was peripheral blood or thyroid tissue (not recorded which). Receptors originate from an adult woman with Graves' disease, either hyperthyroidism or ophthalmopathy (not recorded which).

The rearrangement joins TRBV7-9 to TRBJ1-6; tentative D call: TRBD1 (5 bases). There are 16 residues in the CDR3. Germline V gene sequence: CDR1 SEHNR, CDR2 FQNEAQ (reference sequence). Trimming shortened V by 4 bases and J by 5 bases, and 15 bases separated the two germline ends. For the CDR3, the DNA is TGTGCCAGCAGCTCGCCCCCGGGACGGAATAATTCACCCCTCCACTTT. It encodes CASSSPPGRNNSPLHF. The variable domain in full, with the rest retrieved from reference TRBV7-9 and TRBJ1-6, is DTGVSQNPRHKITKRGQNVTFRCDPISEHNRLYWYRQTLGQGPEFLTYFQNEAQLEKSRLLSDRFSAERPKGSFSTLEIQRTEQGDSAMYLCASSSPPGRNNSPLHFGNGTRLTVT.

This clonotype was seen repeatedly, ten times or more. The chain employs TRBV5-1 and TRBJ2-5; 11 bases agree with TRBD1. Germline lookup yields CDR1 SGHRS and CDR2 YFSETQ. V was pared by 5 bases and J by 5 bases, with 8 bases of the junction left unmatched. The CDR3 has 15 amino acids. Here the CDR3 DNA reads TGCGCCAGCAGTACGCCGGGACAGGGGGTCGAGACCCAGTACTTC. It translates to CASSTPGQGVETQYF.

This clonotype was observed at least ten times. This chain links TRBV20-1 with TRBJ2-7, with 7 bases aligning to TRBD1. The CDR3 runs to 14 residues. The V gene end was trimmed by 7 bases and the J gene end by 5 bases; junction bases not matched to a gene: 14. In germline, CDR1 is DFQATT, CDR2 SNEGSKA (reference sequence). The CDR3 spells CSVPFRTGSHEQYF. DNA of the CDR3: TGCAGTGTCCCATTCAGGACAGGTAGTCACGAGCAGTACTTC.

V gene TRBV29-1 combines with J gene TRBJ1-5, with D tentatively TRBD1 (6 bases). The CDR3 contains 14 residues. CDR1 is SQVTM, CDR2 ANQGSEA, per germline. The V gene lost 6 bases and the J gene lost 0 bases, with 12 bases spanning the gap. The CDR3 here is CSVKDSNSNQPQHF. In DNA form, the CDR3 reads TGCAGCGTCAAGGACAGCAATAGCAATCAGCCCCAGCATTTT.

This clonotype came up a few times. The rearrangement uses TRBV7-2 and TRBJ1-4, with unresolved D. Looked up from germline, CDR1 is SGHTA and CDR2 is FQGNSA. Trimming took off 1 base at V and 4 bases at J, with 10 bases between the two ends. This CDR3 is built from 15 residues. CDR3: CASSLGPAVNEKLFF. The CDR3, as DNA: TGTGCCAGCAGCTTAGGCCCAGCAGTTAATGAAAAACTGTTTTTT.

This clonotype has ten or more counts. CDR3 residues: CSARIQLSNQPQHF. CDR3 coding DNA: TGCAGTGCTAGGATTCAGTTAAGCAATCAGCCCCAGCATTTT. J is TRBJ1-5 and V is TRBV20-1, with no clear D. Per the germline V gene, CDR1 is DFQATT and CDR2 is SNEGSKA (reference sequence). This CDR3 has 14 amino acids. The V end lost 3 bases, the J end lost 1 base, and 10 bases lay between the germline ends.

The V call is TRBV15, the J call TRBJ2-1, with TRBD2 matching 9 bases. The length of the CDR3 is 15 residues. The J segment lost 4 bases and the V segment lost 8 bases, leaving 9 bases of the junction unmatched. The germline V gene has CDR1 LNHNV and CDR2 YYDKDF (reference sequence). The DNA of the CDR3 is TGTGCCACCCGCCTAGGCGGGAGGGCGTACAATGAGCAGTTCTTC. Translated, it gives CATRLGGRAYNEQFF.

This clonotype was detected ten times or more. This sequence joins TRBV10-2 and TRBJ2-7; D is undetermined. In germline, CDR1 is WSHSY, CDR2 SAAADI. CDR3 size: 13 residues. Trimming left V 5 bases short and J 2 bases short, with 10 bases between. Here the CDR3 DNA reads TGCGCCAGCAGTCATGGCAGAACCTACGAGCAGTACTTC. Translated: CASSHGRTYEQYF.

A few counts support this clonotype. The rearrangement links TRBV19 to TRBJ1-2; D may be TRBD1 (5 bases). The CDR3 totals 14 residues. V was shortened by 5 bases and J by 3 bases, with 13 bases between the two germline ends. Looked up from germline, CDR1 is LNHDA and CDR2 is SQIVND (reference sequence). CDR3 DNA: TGTGCCAGTAGTCGGGGGAAGAGGGACTATGGCTACACCTTC. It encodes CASSRGKRDYGYTF.

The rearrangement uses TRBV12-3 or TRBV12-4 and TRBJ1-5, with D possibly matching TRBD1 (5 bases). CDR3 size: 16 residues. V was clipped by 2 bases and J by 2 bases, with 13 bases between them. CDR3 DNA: TGTGCCAGCAGTTTACCGCAGGGAATCGGCAATCAGCCCCAGCATTTT. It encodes CASSLPQGIGNQPQHF.

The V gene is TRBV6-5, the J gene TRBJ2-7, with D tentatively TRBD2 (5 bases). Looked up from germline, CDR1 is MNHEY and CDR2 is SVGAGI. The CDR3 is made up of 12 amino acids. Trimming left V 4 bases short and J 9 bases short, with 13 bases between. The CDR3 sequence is CASSSPLAGQYF. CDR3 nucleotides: TGTGCCAGCAGTTCGCCCCTGGCGGGGCAGTACTTC.

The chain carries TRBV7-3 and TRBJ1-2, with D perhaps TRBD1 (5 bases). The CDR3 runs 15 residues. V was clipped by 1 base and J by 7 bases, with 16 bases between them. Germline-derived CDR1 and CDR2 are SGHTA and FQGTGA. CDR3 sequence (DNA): TGTGCCAGCAGCTTAATGGGAGCGGGGGAGACTGGCTACACCTTC. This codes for CASSLMGAGETGYTF.